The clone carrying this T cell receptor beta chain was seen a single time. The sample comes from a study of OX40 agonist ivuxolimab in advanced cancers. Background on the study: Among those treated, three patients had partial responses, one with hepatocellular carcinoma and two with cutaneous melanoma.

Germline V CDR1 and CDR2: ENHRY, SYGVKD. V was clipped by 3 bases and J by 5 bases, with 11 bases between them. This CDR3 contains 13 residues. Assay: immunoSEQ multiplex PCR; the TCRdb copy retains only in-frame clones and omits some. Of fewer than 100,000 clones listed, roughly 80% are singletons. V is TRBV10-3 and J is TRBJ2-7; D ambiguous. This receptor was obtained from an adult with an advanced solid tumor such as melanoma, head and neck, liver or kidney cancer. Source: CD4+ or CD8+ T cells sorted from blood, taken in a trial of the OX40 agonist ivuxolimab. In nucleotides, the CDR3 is TGTGCCATCAGTGACGAGACACCTAACGAGCAGTACTTC. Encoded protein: CAISDETPNEQYF.